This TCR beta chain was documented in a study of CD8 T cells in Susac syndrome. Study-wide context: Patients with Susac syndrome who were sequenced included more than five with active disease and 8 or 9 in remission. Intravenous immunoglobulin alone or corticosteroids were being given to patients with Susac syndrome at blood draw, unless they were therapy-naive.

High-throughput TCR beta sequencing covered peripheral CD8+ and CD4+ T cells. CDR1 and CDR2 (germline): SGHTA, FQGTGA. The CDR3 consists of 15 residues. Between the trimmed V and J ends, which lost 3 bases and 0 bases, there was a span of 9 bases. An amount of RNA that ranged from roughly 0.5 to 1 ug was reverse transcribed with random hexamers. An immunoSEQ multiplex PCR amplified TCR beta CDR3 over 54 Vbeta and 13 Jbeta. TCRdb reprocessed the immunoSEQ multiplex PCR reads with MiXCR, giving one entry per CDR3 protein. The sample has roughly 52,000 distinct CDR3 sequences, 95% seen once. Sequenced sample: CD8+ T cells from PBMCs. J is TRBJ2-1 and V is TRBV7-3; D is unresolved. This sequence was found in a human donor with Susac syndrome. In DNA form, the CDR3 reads TGTGCCAGCAGCTTCTTTCCGAGCTCCTACAATGAGCAGTTCTTC. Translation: CASSFFPSSYNEQFF.